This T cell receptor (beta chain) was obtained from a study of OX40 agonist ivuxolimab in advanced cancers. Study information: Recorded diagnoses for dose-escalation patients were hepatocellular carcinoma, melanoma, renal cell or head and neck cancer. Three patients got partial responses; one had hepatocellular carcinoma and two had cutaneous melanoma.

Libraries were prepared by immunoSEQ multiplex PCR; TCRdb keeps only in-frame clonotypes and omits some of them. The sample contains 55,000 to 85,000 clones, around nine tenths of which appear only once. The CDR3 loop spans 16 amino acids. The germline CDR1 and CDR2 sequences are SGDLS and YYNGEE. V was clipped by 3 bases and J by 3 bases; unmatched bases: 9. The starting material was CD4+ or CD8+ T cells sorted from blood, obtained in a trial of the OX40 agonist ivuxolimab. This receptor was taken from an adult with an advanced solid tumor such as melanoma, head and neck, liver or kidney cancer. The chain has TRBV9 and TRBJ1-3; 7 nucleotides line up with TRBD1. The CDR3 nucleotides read TGTGCCAGCAGCGGAGGGGGCTTTTTGGGTGGAAACACCATATATTTT. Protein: CASSGGGFLGGNTIYF.